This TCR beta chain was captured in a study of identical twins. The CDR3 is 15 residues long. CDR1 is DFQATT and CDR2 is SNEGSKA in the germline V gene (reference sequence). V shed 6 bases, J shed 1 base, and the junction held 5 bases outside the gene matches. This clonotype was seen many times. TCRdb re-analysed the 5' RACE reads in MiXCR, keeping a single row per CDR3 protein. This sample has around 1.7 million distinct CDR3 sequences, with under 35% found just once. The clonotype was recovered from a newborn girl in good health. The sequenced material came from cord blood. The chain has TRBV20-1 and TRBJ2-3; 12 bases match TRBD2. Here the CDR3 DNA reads TGCAGTGCCACGACTAGCGGGGGACGCACAGATACGCAGTATTTT. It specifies CSATTSGGRTDTQYF.